This T cell receptor (beta chain) emerged from a study of shared clonotypes between healthy human individuals. As for the study in general: CD4 naive and memory got three plates each, CD8 naive two, CD8 memory one.

This clone was counted a few times. Its antigen is not identified. TCRdb's copy holds only in-frame clones and misses some; the assay was immunoSEQ multiplex PCR. The sample yields about 2.1 million clones, about 94% seen once. J was trimmed by 1 base and V by 6 bases; bases with no gene match: 12. CDR3 length: 17 amino acids. Germline CDR1 SEHNR, CDR2 FQNEAQ (reference sequence). Positive CCR7 selection of CD45RO-negative cells yielded the naive CD8 cells, and terminally differentiated effector memory CD45RA+ cells were excluded. Study findings and constraints: When compared with the clonotypes that were shared by all four sorted-subset donors, the non-shared clonotypes turned out to have lower generation probabilities. Incompleteness in sorted-subset sequencing, despite large depth, was shown by rarefaction. Larger richness was generally estimated for naive than memory subsets.

The chain links TRBV7-9 to TRBJ1-1, with 9 bases aligning to TRBD1. This clonotype originated in a man younger than 35 in good health. Some clones in this sample may be carry-over from other donors' samples. Sequences were obtained from naive CD8+ T cells from PBMCs. As DNA, the CDR3 is TGTGCCAGCAGGGAAACAGGGGGCGATAGTAGGAACACTGAAGCTTTCTTT. This encodes CASRETGGDSRNTEAFF.